This T cell receptor (beta chain) was found in a study of cytotoxic CD8 clonotypes in ibrutinib-treated CLL. Study information: Among the patients, 10 to 11 presented as relapsed/refractory and about 15 as treatment-naive; about 17 showed unmutated IGHV. Response samples were obtained once patients had received a median around 12 months of treatment, range 6 to 36. The study, taken as a whole, reports: Sustained-remission and progressing patients diverged in sampling times.

This clone was observed a single time. Antigen unknown. V lost 9 bases and J lost 7; bases outside the gene matches: 18. Germline V gives CDR1 LNHDA, CDR2 SQIVND (reference sequence). CDR3 size: 15 residues. Profiled with immunoSEQ multiplex PCR; TCRdb holds only in-frame clones, not every one. The sample yields tens of thousands of clones, over 55% seen once. The sequence was obtained from a human donor with chronic lymphocytic leukemia. The genes are TRBV19 and TRBJ2-7; 7 bases agree with TRBD2. Here the sequenced sample was PBMCs, taken after 24 months of ibrutinib treatment. The DNA for the CDR3 is TGTGCCAGCCATCCTCGGGACCGGGAGGCCTCAGAGCAGTACTTC. It specifies CASHPRDREASEQYF.